These T cell receptor beta chains were read from a single sample in a study of post-analysis software for immune sequencing data. One entry per CDR3 protein results from TCRdb running MiXCR on the PCR reads. The data show around 250,000 distinct CDR3 sequences, just over 35% seen once. Input material: blood. These receptors came from a girl aged 5-17 years with multiple sclerosis. The CDR3 runs from the conserved cysteine through the conserved F or W. A D gene is named only where the DNA matches it firmly. Clone size is not always given. Where it is, it says once, few, many or a class for expanded clones.

j_call: TRBJ1-1; clone_size: NA; d_call: NA; v_call: TRBV3-1; cdr3_nt: TGTGCCAGCAGCCCCGACATCTCAGGGAAAGCTTTCTTT; cdr3_aa: CASSPDISGKAFF
j_call: TRBJ1-4; clone_size: many; d_call: NA; v_call: TRBV5-5; cdr3_nt: TGTGCCAGCAGCTTGGCGGGAAGACTGTTTTTT; cdr3_aa: CASSLAGRLFF
j_call: TRBJ2-1; clone_size: many; d_call: TRBD2; v_call: TRBV12-5; cdr3_nt: TGTGCTAGTGACAAGGGCGCGGGAGGGAATGAGCAGTTCTTC; cdr3_aa: CASDKGAGGNEQFF
j_call: TRBJ2-5; clone_size: NA; d_call: TRBD1; v_call: TRBV10-3; cdr3_nt: TGTGCCATCGGACAGGGTGGAGAGCAGTACTTC; cdr3_aa: CAIGQGGEQYF
j_call: TRBJ1-6; clone_size: few; d_call: NA; v_call: TRBV15; cdr3_nt: TGTGCCACCAGGGGGACGGGTCGGTCACCCCTCCACTTT; cdr3_aa: CATRGTGRSPLHF
j_call: TRBJ2-3; clone_size: NA; d_call: NA; v_call: TRBV5-4; cdr3_nt: TGTGCCAGCAGCAGCTCCGGGACCACAGATACGCAGTATTTT; cdr3_aa: CASSSSGTTDTQYF
j_call: TRBJ1-2; clone_size: many; d_call: NA; v_call: TRBV7-2; cdr3_nt: TGTGCCAGCAGCCCCGGGAACTATGGCTACACCTTC; cdr3_aa: CASSPGNYGYTF
j_call: TRBJ2-5; clone_size: many; d_call: TRBD2; v_call: TRBV2; cdr3_nt: TGTGCCAGCATTCTAGCGGCGGCCCGGGGGGAGACCCAGTACTTC; cdr3_aa: CASILAAARGETQYF
j_call: TRBJ2-1; clone_size: many; d_call: NA; v_call: TRBV3-1; cdr3_nt: TGTGCCAGCAGCCCGCATAAGAGCTCCTACAATGAGCAGTTCTTC; cdr3_aa: CASSPHKSSYNEQFF
j_call: TRBJ1-5; clone_size: few; d_call: TRBD1; v_call: TRBV7-9; cdr3_nt: TGTGCCAGCAGCGCCGGACAGGGGGGAAGCAATCAGCCCCAGCATTTT; cdr3_aa: CASSAGQGGSNQPQHF
j_call: TRBJ2-5; clone_size: many; d_call: TRBD2; v_call: TRBV7-9; cdr3_nt: TGTGCCAGCAGCGCCGGACTAGCGGGAGGAGAGACCCAGTACTTC; cdr3_aa: CASSAGLAGGETQYF
j_call: TRBJ2-4; clone_size: many; d_call: NA; v_call: TRBV12-3/TRBV12-4; cdr3_nt: TGTGCCAGCAGTTCTCGCCGGTGGGAGGCCAAAAACATTCAGTACTTC; cdr3_aa: CASSSRRWEAKNIQYF
j_call: TRBJ2-3; clone_size: NA; d_call: NA; v_call: TRBV12-3/TRBV12-4; cdr3_nt: TGTGCCAGCAGCCGCGACCACACAGATACGCAGTATTTT; cdr3_aa: CASSRDHTDTQYF
j_call: TRBJ2-7; clone_size: many; d_call: TRBD2; v_call: TRBV6-1; cdr3_nt: TGTGCCAGCAACTTGGGACTAGCGGGAGTGGACTCCTACGAGCAGTACTTC; cdr3_aa: CASNLGLAGVDSYEQYF
j_call: TRBJ1-1; clone_size: many; d_call: NA; v_call: TRBV6-5; cdr3_nt: TGTGCCAGCGAGAGAGGTACTGAAGCTTTCTTT; cdr3_aa: CASERGTEAFF
j_call: TRBJ1-1; clone_size: NA; d_call: NA; v_call: TRBV28; cdr3_nt: TGTGCCAGCAGTCCTGATGGAGGTGGCAGGGTGGCTTTCTTT; cdr3_aa: CASSPDGGGRVAFF
j_call: TRBJ2-1; clone_size: many; d_call: NA; v_call: TRBV2; cdr3_nt: TGTGCCAGCGTGGGCGGGTTCTCCTACAATGAGCAGTTCTTC; cdr3_aa: CASVGGFSYNEQFF
j_call: TRBJ1-1; clone_size: NA; d_call: TRBD1; v_call: TRBV3-1; cdr3_nt: TGTGCCAGCAGCTCTCACTTTCCGGGACAGGGGGGTACTGAAGCTTTCTTT; cdr3_aa: CASSSHFPGQGGTEAFF
j_call: TRBJ2-5; clone_size: NA; d_call: NA; v_call: TRBV19; cdr3_nt: TGTGCCAGTAGCCACGAAGAGACCCAGTACTTC; cdr3_aa: CASSHEETQYF
j_call: TRBJ1-1; clone_size: NA; d_call: NA; v_call: TRBV12-3/TRBV12-4; cdr3_nt: TGTGCCAGCAGTCCCTTCCCCGCCGAAGCTTTCTTT; cdr3_aa: CASSPFPAEAFF
j_call: TRBJ2-5; clone_size: many; d_call: NA; v_call: TRBV5-1; cdr3_nt: TGCGCCAGCAGCTTGGTTGGCTCCGGGACGGAGACCCAGTACTTC; cdr3_aa: CASSLVGSGTETQYF
j_call: TRBJ2-2; clone_size: NA; d_call: TRBD2; v_call: TRBV28; cdr3_nt: TGTGCCAGCAGACTCGGGGGGACCGGGGAGCTGTTTTTT; cdr3_aa: CASRLGGTGELFF
j_call: TRBJ2-5; clone_size: NA; d_call: TRBD1; v_call: TRBV3-1; cdr3_nt: TGTGCCAGCAGCCAAGGTCCGGGACAGCCGAAAGAGACCCAGTACTTC; cdr3_aa: CASSQGPGQPKETQYF
j_call: TRBJ2-2; clone_size: few; d_call: NA; v_call: TRBV4-1; cdr3_nt: TGCGCCAGCAGCCAAGAAGGACAAGCGGCCGGGGAGCTGTTTTTT; cdr3_aa: CASSQEGQAAGELFF
j_call: TRBJ1-5; clone_size: NA; d_call: NA; v_call: TRBV7-2; cdr3_nt: TGTGCCAGCAGCTACGCTCGCAATCAGCCCCAGCATTTT; cdr3_aa: CASSYARNQPQHF
j_call: TRBJ2-4; clone_size: NA; d_call: NA; v_call: TRBV6-5; cdr3_nt: TGTGCCAGCAGTTACTCGAGGGGGTCGGAAAACATTCAGTACTTC; cdr3_aa: CASSYSRGSENIQYF
j_call: TRBJ2-3; clone_size: many; d_call: NA; v_call: TRBV11-2; cdr3_nt: TGTGCCAGCATGCGCGGTTCCCTCACAGATACGCAGTATTTT; cdr3_aa: CASMRGSLTDTQYF